This TCR beta chain emerged from a study of T cell responses to AZD1222 COVID-19 vaccine. Clones were read by immunoSEQ multiplex PCR, and TCRdb kept only the in-frame ones, dropping some. The sample holds about 160,000 clones, 75% to 95% seen once. As to this clone: The antigen is unknown. The sample has other DNA sequences that encode this CDR3 too.

Trimming removed 1 base at V and 1 base at J, with 7 bases between. The CDR3 has 14 residues. Germline V gene data show CDR1 as MNHNS and CDR2 as SASEGT. Overall study findings and caveats: Every sample of the repertoires postdated the peak T cell response. Nearly half of spike-specific TCRs reportedly target unmutated variant regions. The study found Spike-specific TCR breadth and depth rose after two AZD1222 doses.

The V call is TRBV6-1, the J call TRBJ1-1; D not resolved. This sample comprised peripheral blood, obtained 28 days after the second AZD1222 dose. This receptor was obtained from an adult who received the AZD1222 COVID-19 vaccine. The CDR3 nucleotides are TGTGCCAGCAGTGAAGGGGGTAGGAACACTGAAGCTTTCTTT. Protein sequence: CASSEGGRNTEAFF.